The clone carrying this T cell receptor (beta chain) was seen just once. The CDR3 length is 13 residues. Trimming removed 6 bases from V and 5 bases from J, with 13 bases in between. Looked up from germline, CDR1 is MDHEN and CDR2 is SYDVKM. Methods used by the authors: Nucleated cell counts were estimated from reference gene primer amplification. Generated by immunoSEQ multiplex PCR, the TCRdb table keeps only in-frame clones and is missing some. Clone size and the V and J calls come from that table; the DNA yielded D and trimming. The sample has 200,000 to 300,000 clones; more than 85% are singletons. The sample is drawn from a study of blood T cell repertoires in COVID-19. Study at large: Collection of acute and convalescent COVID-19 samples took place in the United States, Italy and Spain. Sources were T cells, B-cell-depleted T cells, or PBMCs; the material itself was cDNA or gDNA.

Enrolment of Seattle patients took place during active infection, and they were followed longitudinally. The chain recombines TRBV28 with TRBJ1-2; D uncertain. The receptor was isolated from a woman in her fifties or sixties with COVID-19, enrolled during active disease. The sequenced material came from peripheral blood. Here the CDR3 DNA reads TGTGCCAGCAGGAGGGCGGAGCTATATGGCTACACCTTC. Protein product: CASRRAELYGYTF.